The clone carrying this TCR beta chain was seen a few times. Antigen: not known. The data derive from a study of blood T cells in healthy people across ages. A J-beta primer mix and a sample-barcoded 5' primer were used in a second PCR of about 7 to 12 cycles. A single record per CDR3 protein comes from TCRdb applying MiXCR to the 5' RACE reads. Here the sample spans hundreds of thousands of distinct CDR3 sequences, around 68% being singletons. Whole-study results and caveats: Older age coincided with a roughly linear decline in TCR beta diversity per million T cells.

V shed 1 base and J shed 16 bases, with 11 bases lying between them. Germline CDR1 SEHNR, CDR2 FQNEAQ (reference sequence). The CDR3 loop spans 12 amino acids. The rearrangement links TRBV7-9 to TRBJ1-6; D is undetermined. Sequenced input: blood. The TCR originated in a young man in good health. The chain's CDR3 is CASSLVDHTLHF. In DNA form, the CDR3 reads TGTGCCAGCAGCTTAGTAGACCATACTCTCCACTTT.